The 29 T cell receptor beta chains presented below share a single source sample, sequenced in a study of cytomegalovirus exposure and HLA in healthy donors. The PCR employed 60 Vbeta primers together with 13 Jbeta primers. Sequenced by immunoSEQ multiplex PCR; TCRdb stores in-frame clones only, minus some. The sample yields about 120,000 clones, 75% to 90% seen once. Sequenced: PBMCs. The receptors originated from a man aged 35 to 55 in good health and CMV-seronegative.

The rearrangement uses TRBV30 and TRBJ2-1, with TRBD2 as a possible D gene (5 bases). V was pared by 2 bases and J by 9 bases, with 14 bases between. The CDR3 loop spans 13 amino acids. CDR1 and CDR2 from the germline V gene are GTSNPN and SVGIG (reference sequence). CDR3 protein: CAWSSPLVAEQFF. In DNA, the CDR3 is TGTGCCTGGAGTTCCCCACTAGTGGCTGAGCAGTTCTTC.

This clone showed up just a few times. The gene calls are TRBV5-1 and TRBJ2-3; D unresolved. Trimming cost V 0 bases and J 2 bases, with 4 bases left between them. Germline V gene data show CDR1 as SGHRS and CDR2 as YFSETQ. This CDR3 is 13 amino acids long. The CDR3 bases are TGCGCCAGCAGCTTGGCATCCACAGATACGCAGTATTTT. This encodes CASSLASTDTQYF. The full variable domain, rest sourced from reference TRBV5-1 and TRBJ2-3, is KAGVTQTPRYLIKTRGQQVTLSCSPISGHRSVSWYQQTPGQGLQFLFEYFSETQRNKGNFPGRFSGRQFSNSRSEMNVSTLELGDSALYLCASSLASTDTQYFGPGTRLTVL.

This clone was observed once. The J gene is TRBJ2-7, the V gene TRBV29-1; D ambiguous. Deletions cut 6 bases from V and 0 bases from J, with 15 bases between. The germline gives CDR1 SQVTM, CDR2 ANQGSEA. CDR3 length: 14 residues. In DNA form, the CDR3 reads TGCAGCGTCGAAACGACTGTTAGCTCCTACGAGCAGTACTTC. It is translated as CSVETTVSSYEQYF.

This clone is a singleton in its sample. J is TRBJ2-1 and V is TRBV9; 14 nucleotides match TRBD2. CDR3 length equals 17 residues. The trim removed 10 bases at V and 0 bases at J, leaving 9 bases unmatched. Germline V gene data show CDR1 as SGDLS and CDR2 as YYNGEE. CDR3 protein: CAGKTSGRVSSYNEQFF. For the CDR3, the DNA is TGTGCCGGTAAGACTAGCGGGAGGGTCAGCTCCTACAATGAGCAGTTCTTC.

The sample holds a few counts of this clone. The gene calls are TRBV6-5 and TRBJ1-6; the match to TRBD1 covers 7 bases. The length of the CDR3 is 15 residues. Germline CDR1 MNHEY, CDR2 SVGAGI. The trim removed 4 bases at V and 5 bases at J, leaving 5 bases unmatched. Written as DNA, the CDR3 is TGTGCCAGCAGTTTACAGGGGATTGATAATTCACCCCTCCACTTT. Translation gives CASSLQGIDNSPLHF.

CDR3 sequence: CAISENQGPNQPQHF. CDR3 nucleotide sequence: TGTGCCATCAGTGAGAACCAGGGCCCCAATCAGCCCCAGCATTTT. This sequence joins TRBV10-3 and TRBJ1-5; possible D gene TRBD1, 5 bases. Per germline, CDR1 ENHRY and CDR2 SYGVKD. The V and J ends lost 2 bases and 3 bases respectively, with 11 bases between them. This CDR3 contains 15 residues.

The rearrangement joins TRBV27 to TRBJ2-7, with D unclear. The CDR3 consists of 14 residues. V was cut by 5 bases and J by 3 bases, with 14 bases left in between. Looked up from germline, CDR1 is MNHEY and CDR2 is SMNVEV (reference sequence). DNA of the CDR3: TGTGCCAGCAGTCTTAACCCGCAGGTCTACGAGCAGTACTTC. Its translation is CASSLNPQVYEQYF.

The chain joins TRBV4-1 to TRBJ1-2, with 7 bases fitting TRBD1. CDR3 size: 16 residues. V dropped 3 bases and J dropped 1; count of bases not matched to a gene: 8. Germline CDR1 reads MGHRA; CDR2 reads YSYEKL. CDR3 nucleotide sequence: TGCGCCAGCAGCCATGGAGGGACAGCAAGTAACTATGGCTACACCTTC. Protein: CASSHGGTASNYGYTF.

The genes are TRBV6-5 and TRBJ1-5; D uncertain. CDR3 length: 13 amino acids. Trimming removed 2 bases from V and 4 bases from J, with 6 bases in between. The germline V gene encodes CDR1 MNHEY and CDR2 SVGAGI. The CDR3 loop is CASSYDTNQPQHF. The CDR3 coding sequence is TGTGCCAGCAGTTACGACACGAATCAGCCCCAGCATTTT.

The genes are TRBV19 and TRBJ1-4; 9 bases match TRBD1. Germline assignment: CDR1 LNHDA and CDR2 SQIVND (reference sequence). This CDR3 spans 18 amino acids. V gave up 8 bases and J gave up 8 bases; unmatched junction bases: 21. CDR3 DNA: TGTGCCAGTGGTCCTCCCCCCGGGGACAGGGCTTCGGGAGAAAAACTGTTTTTT. It encodes CASGPPPGDRASGEKLFF. Full variable domain (rest looked up from reference TRBV19 and TRBJ1-4): DGGITQSPKYLFRKEGQNVTLSCEQNLNHDAMYWYRQDPGQGLRLIYYSQIVNDFQKGDIAEGYSVSREKKESFPLTVTSAQKNPTAFYLCASGPPPGDRASGEKLFFGSGTQLSVL.

This chain uses TRBV10-3 with TRBJ1-1; possibly TRBD1 for D (6 bases). Germline CDR1 is ENHRY and CDR2 is SYGVKD. This CDR3 region has 14 residues. Trimming shortened V by 6 bases and J by 4 bases, and 15 bases separated the two germline ends. The CDR3 DNA reads as TGTGCCATCAGGTCACAGGGTTCCTTCACTGAAGCTTTCTTT. This encodes CAIRSQGSFTEAFF.

The V gene is TRBV19, the J gene TRBJ1-5; maybe TRBD1 (5 bases). CDR1 LNHDA and CDR2 SQIVND come from the germline V gene (reference sequence). V was shortened by 3 bases and J by 3 bases, with 9 bases between the two germline ends. The CDR3 is 14 residues long. CDR3 loop: CASSMWGVNQPQHF. DNA of the CDR3: TGTGCCAGTAGTATGTGGGGGGTCAATCAGCCCCAGCATTTT.

V gene TRBV7-9 combines with J gene TRBJ2-2, with unresolved D. In germline, CDR1 is SEHNR, CDR2 FQNEAQ (reference sequence). CDR3 length: 10 residues. The CDR3 spells CVLNTGELFF. Here the CDR3 DNA reads TGTGTCCTGAACACCGGGGAGCTGTTTTTT.

The chain recombines TRBV27 with TRBJ2-7; D not certain. Germline loops: CDR1 MNHEY, CDR2 SMNVEV (reference sequence). Trimming took 2 bases from V and 3 from J, leaving 11 bases between them. The CDR3 has 14 residues. The CDR3 region is CASSLQMMLYEQYF. The CDR3 DNA follows: TGTGCCAGCAGTTTACAGATGATGCTCTACGAGCAGTACTTC.

The V call is TRBV7-9, the J call TRBJ2-1, with a possible D match to TRBD2 (6 bases). This CDR3 is 15 amino acids long. In germline, CDR1 is SEHNR, CDR2 FQNEAQ (reference sequence). Trimming removed 0 bases from V and 7 bases from J, with 13 bases in between. CDR3 bases: TGTGCCAGCAGCTTAGCTGCCCGACTAGTTAATGAGCAGTTCTTC. Translation: CASSLAARLVNEQFF.

The CDR3 coding sequence is TGTGCCAGCAGCCTACGGGGGAGCAATCAGCCCCAGCATTTT. The encoded protein is CASSLRGSNQPQHF. The chain links TRBV7-2 to TRBJ1-5, with a possible D match to TRBD1 (5 bases). This CDR3 is 14 amino acids long. V was clipped by 5 bases and J by 1 base, with 9 bases between them. In germline, CDR1 is SGHTA, CDR2 FQGNSA.

The rearrangement uses TRBV7-9 and TRBJ2-2; 8 bases are a match to TRBD2. Germline assignment: CDR1 SEHNR and CDR2 FQNEAQ (reference sequence). Trimming at V came to 3 bases and at J to 5 bases, leaving 8 bases not matched to a gene. The CDR3 has 16 amino acids. DNA for the CDR3: TGTGCCAGCAGCTTCCTCGGGGGGGCAGGAACCGGGGAGCTGTTTTTT. Translating it yields CASSFLGGAGTGELFF.

Only one count was recorded for this clone. J is TRBJ1-3 and V is TRBV7-7; maybe TRBD1 (6 bases). The CDR3 has 13 amino acids. V was cut by 5 bases and J by 2 bases, with 7 bases left in between. Germline CDR1 and CDR2: SSHAT and FNYEAQ (reference sequence). This CDR3 reads CASSRTAGNTIYF. In DNA form, the CDR3 reads TGTGCCAGCAGCCGGACAGCTGGAAACACCATATATTTT.

The V call is TRBV2, the J call TRBJ2-2, with a possible D match to TRBD1 (7 bases). The CDR3 sequence is 15 residues long. V was clipped by 4 bases and J by 5 bases, with 14 bases between them. Germline CDR1 SNHLY, CDR2 FYNNEI. This chain's CDR3 is CASSVGGQVTGELFF. CDR3 nucleotide sequence: TGTGCCAGCAGTGTGGGAGGACAGGTTACCGGGGAGCTGTTTTTT.

The chain has TRBV7-2 and TRBJ1-2; no clear D. Germline lookup yields CDR1 SGHTA and CDR2 FQGNSA. The ends were cut back, 3 bases at V and 2 bases at J, with 10 bases in the middle. The CDR3 has 14 amino acids. CDR3 protein: CASSFGLQNYGYTF. The CDR3 DNA reads as TGTGCCAGCAGCTTTGGTCTCCAGAACTATGGCTACACCTTC.

This chain links TRBV27 with TRBJ1-2, with a weak D call TRBD1 (5 bases). Germline loops: CDR1 MNHEY, CDR2 SMNVEV (reference sequence). This CDR3 region has 14 residues. Trimming shortened V by 2 bases and J by 6 bases, and 13 bases separated the two germline ends. CDR3: CASSLRDAGDGYTF. In DNA form, the CDR3 reads TGTGCCAGCAGTTTACGGGACGCGGGGGATGGCTACACCTTC.

The CDR3 sequence is CASRQGSEKLFF. As DNA, the CDR3 is TGTGCCAGCAGACAGGGTAGTGAAAAACTGTTTTTT. The chain is built from TRBV28 and TRBJ1-4; D possibly corresponds to TRBD1 (6 bases). The CDR3 length is 12 residues. V was cut by 6 bases and J by 7 bases, with 9 bases left in between. The germline gives CDR1 MDHEN, CDR2 SYDVKM.

This rearrangement joins TRBV2 to TRBJ2-1; possible D gene TRBD2, 6 bases. The V end was cut by 6 bases, the J end by 0 bases, with 6 bases between. CDR1 and CDR2 (germline): SNHLY, FYNNEI. This CDR3 comprises 13 residues. This chain's CDR3 is CASSGSSYNEQFF. CDR3 nucleotide sequence: TGTGCCAGCAGCGGGAGCTCCTACAATGAGCAGTTCTTC.

The V gene is TRBV9, the J gene TRBJ2-3; 11 nucleotides line up with TRBD2. The CDR3 extends over 18 amino acids. Looked up from germline, CDR1 is SGDLS and CDR2 is YYNGEE. After removal of 4 bases from V and 2 bases from J, the junction contained 12 bases not matched to a gene. This CDR3 is CASSTNPASGGTTDTQYF. The CDR3 DNA sequence: TGTGCCAGCAGCACCAACCCCGCTAGCGGGGGGACCACAGATACGCAGTATTTT.

The chain joins TRBV12-2 to TRBJ2-7; the table assigns TRBD2, which was not confirmed against the DNA. TRBV12-2 is labeled a pseudogene. The CDR3 sequence is 15 residues long. The CDR3 is CASRRSGGISYEQYF. The CDR3 DNA reads TGTGCAAGTCGCAGAAGCGGGGGGATTAGTTACGAGCAGTACTTC.

This chain connects TRBV10-1 to TRBJ1-1; 8 bases fit TRBD1. CDR1 and CDR2 from the germline V gene are WNHNN and SYGVQD (reference sequence). V was clipped by 6 bases and J by 0 bases; unmatched bases: 3. The CDR3 consists of 14 residues. CDR3 residues: CASSPGQVNTEAFF. The CDR3 DNA reads as TGCGCCAGCAGCCCGGGACAGGTGAACACTGAAGCTTTCTTT.

This chain joins TRBV7-2 and TRBJ1-6; D is ambiguous. The germline CDR1 and CDR2 sequences are SGHTA and FQGNSA. Trimming removed 1 base at V and 9 bases at J, with 10 bases between. CDR3 length: 14 amino acids. The CDR3 DNA reads as TGTGCCAGCAGCTTAGGGCTTCGCAGTTCACCCCTCCACTTT. It yields the protein CASSLGLRSSPLHF.

Turning to this clone: One junction end disagrees with the germline gene, perhaps due to a read error. The chain has TRBV7-7 and TRBJ2-1; TRBD2 aligns across 8 bases. The CDR3 spans 15 residues. Looked up from germline, CDR1 is SSHAT and CDR2 is FNYEAQ (reference sequence). CDR3 nucleotide sequence: TGTGCTAGCAGCCCCACGGGGGGGCTATATAATGAGCAGTTCTTC. Its translation is CASSPTGGLYNEQFF. Variable domain in full (rest from reference TRBV7-7 and TRBJ2-1): GAGVSQSPRYKVTKRGQDVTLRCDPISSHATLYWYQQALGQGPEFLTYFNYEAQPDKSGLPSDRFSAERPEGSISTLTIQRTEQRDSAMYRCASSPTGGLYNEQFFGPGTRLTVL.

The rearrangement uses TRBV2 and TRBJ2-1, with TRBD1 identical over 8 bases. The germline V gene encodes CDR1 SNHLY and CDR2 FYNNEI. The trim removed 5 bases at V and 5 bases at J, leaving 8 bases unmatched. CDR3 length: 15 residues. The CDR3 nucleotides are TGTGCCAGCAGTCCACAGGGGGGCGCCAACAATGAGCAGTTCTTC. It encodes CASSPQGGANNEQFF.